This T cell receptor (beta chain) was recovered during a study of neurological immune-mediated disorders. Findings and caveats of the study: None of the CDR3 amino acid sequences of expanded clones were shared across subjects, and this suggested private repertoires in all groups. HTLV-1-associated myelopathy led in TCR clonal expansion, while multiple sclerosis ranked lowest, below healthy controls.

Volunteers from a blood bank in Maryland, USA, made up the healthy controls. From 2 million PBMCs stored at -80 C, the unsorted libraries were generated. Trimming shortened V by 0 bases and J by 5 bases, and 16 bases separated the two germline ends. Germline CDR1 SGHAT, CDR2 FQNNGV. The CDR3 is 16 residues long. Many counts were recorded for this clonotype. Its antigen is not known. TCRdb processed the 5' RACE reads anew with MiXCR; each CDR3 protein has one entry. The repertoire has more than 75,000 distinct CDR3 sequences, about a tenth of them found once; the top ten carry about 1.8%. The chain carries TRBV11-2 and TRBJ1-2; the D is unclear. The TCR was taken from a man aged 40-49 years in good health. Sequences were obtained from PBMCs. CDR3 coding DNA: TGTGCCAGCAGCTTAGATACGGACCTTAGTCCTTATGGCTACACCTTC. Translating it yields CASSLDTDLSPYGYTF. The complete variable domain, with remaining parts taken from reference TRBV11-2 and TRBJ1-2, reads EAGVAQSPRYKIIEKRQSVAFWCNPISGHATLYWYQQILGQGPKLLIQFQNNGVVDDSQLPKDRFSAERLKGVDSTLKIQPAKLEDSAVYLCASSLDTDLSPYGYTFGSGTRLTVV.